Given below is one T cell receptor beta chain in context. The source of the sample is a study of cytomegalovirus exposure and HLA in healthy donors. A multiplex PCR was run with 60 Vbeta primers and 13 Jbeta primers. Clones were read by immunoSEQ multiplex PCR, and TCRdb kept only the in-frame ones, dropping some. The sample records about 200,000 clones, around 76% being singletons. Trimming took 1 base from V and 3 from J, leaving 3 bases between them. The CDR3 sequence is 13 residues long. Germline lookup yields CDR1 LNHNV and CDR2 YYDKDF (reference sequence). This clonotype originated in a man aged 18 to 35 in good health and CMV-seronegative. The V call is TRBV15, the J call TRBJ1-4; the D is unclear. Sequencing used PBMCs. The CDR3 nucleotides read TGTGCCACCAGCAGAGCTCCTAATGAAAAACTGTTTTTT. It translates to CATSRAPNEKLFF.